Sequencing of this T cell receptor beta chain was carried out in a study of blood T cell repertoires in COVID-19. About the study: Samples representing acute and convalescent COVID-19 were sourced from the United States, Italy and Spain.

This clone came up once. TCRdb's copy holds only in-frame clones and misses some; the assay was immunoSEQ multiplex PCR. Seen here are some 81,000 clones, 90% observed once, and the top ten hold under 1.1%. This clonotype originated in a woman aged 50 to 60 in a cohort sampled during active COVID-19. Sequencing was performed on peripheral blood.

CDR3 protein: CASSLVQGDTEAFF. The CDR3 DNA sequence: TGTGCCAGCAGCTTAGTACAGGGAGACACTGAAGCTTTCTTT. This sequence joins TRBV11-2 and TRBJ1-1; D is possibly TRBD1 (6 bases). The CDR3 runs to 14 residues. V was cut by 1 base and J by 3 bases, with 9 bases left in between. Germline-derived CDR1 and CDR2 are SGHAT and FQNNGV.